The rows below give T cell receptor beta chains drawn from one sample of a study of immune cell composition in non-small cell lung cancer. The assay was immunoSEQ multiplex PCR, and TCRdb's table has in-frame clones only and misses some. The profile shows about 15,000 clones, under 75% of them singletons. Sequencing was performed on lung tumor tissue. The receptors shown here come from a human donor with non-small cell lung cancer. The CDR3 runs from the conserved cysteine through the conserved F or W. Fields, in order: V gene, J gene, clone size, D gene, CDR3 protein, CDR3 DNA. D genes are given only for firm matches. Size is omitted from some rows. Given values are once, few, many or a class for expanded clones.

>TRBV19|TRBJ1-1|-|-
CASSIRRGRTQNTEAFF
TGTGCCAGTAGTATTAGAAGGGGTCGAACCCAGAACACTGAAGCTTTCTTT
>TRBV5-1|TRBJ1-1|-|-
CASSLGSYAEAFF
TGCGCCAGCAGCTTGGGCAGTTACGCTGAAGCTTTCTTT
>TRBV5-1|TRBJ2-7|few|-
CASSDWLGQANEQYF
TGCGCCAGCAGCGATTGGTTGGGGCAGGCCAACGAGCAGTACTTC
>TRBV2|TRBJ2-5|once|-
CASSLSLTGETQYF
TGTGCCAGCAGTTTAAGCCTGACGGGGGAGACCCAGTACTTC
>TRBV7-6|TRBJ2-7|few|-
CASSPSPGLSYEQYF
TGTGCCAGCAGCCCCTCGCCAGGGCTTTCCTACGAGCAGTACTTC
>TRBV5-1|TRBJ2-1|-|-
CASSLNSYYNEQFF
TGCGCCAGCAGCCTCAACTCATATTACAATGAGCAGTTCTTC
>TRBV7-3|TRBJ1-1|once|-
CASSLAHRNTEAFF
TGTGCCAGCAGCTTAGCACATCGGAACACTGAAGCTTTCTTT
>TRBV5-1|TRBJ2-1|-|-
CASSLGSGGGLDEQFF
TGCGCCAGCAGCCTGGGTTCTGGGGGGGGCCTCGATGAGCAGTTCTTC
>TRBV15|TRBJ2-1|-|-
CATSRDEQTPYNEQFF
TGTGCCACCAGCAGAGATGAACAGACCCCCTACAATGAGCAGTTCTTC
>TRBV7-2|TRBJ2-5|-|TRBD2
CASSLGTSGGAETQYF
TGTGCCAGCAGCCTCGGGACTAGCGGGGGGGCAGAGACCCAGTACTTC
>TRBV11-2|TRBJ1-2|-|TRBD1
CASSLSGQGEVYGYTF
TGTGCCAGCAGCTTATCCGGGCAGGGGGAAGTCTATGGCTACACCTTC
>TRBV11-2|TRBJ1-1|large|TRBD1
CASSPRTGGPNTEAFF
TGTGCCAGCAGCCCACGGACAGGGGGACCAAACACTGAAGCTTTCTTT
>TRBV5-4|TRBJ2-1|-|-
CASTGAGRNEQFF
TGTGCCAGCACAGGGGCCGGGAGGAATGAGCAGTTCTTC
>TRBV20-1|TRBJ2-1|-|-
CSAYVGREQFF
TGCAGTGCATACGTGGGGCGAGAGCAGTTCTTC
>TRBV10-3|TRBJ1-6|-|-
CAISPTENNSPLHF
TGTGCCATCAGTCCTACAGAGAATAATTCACCCCTCCACTTT
>TRBV10-3|TRBJ2-3|-|TRBD2
CAISEPSGGTFTDTQYF
TGTGCCATCAGTGAACCTAGCGGGGGGACTTTCACAGATACGCAGTATTTT
>TRBV11-2|TRBJ1-4|-|-
CASSLRGRDEKLFF
TGTGCCAGCAGCTTAAGAGGGAGAGATGAAAAACTGTTTTTT
>TRBV29-1|TRBJ1-1|medium-sized|-
CSVEGGVGSTEAFF
TGCAGCGTTGAAGGAGGGGTCGGGAGCACTGAAGCTTTCTTT
>TRBV6-5|TRBJ2-7|once|TRBD1
CASSPPKTGKQYF
TGTGCCAGCAGTCCTCCTAAGACAGGGAAGCAGTACTTC
>TRBV4-1|TRBJ2-2|-|TRBD1
CASSQGAGGLTFGELFF
TGCGCCAGCAGCCAAGGGGCAGGGGGCTTGACGTTCGGGGAGCTGTTTTTT
>TRBV4-3|TRBJ2-7|-|-
CASSQDGGRNSYEQYF
TGCGCCAGCAGCCAAGACGGGGGACGGAACTCCTACGAGCAGTACTTC
>TRBV7-9|TRBJ2-6|-|-
CASSPSNAGSGANVLTF
TGTGCCAGCAGCCCAAGTAACGCGGGCTCTGGGGCCAACGTCCTGACTTTC
>TRBV6-5|TRBJ1-6|once|-
CASSFNSPLHF
TGTGCCAGCAGCTTCAATTCACCCCTCCACTTT
>TRBV11-2|TRBJ1-4|-|-
CASRAGTNEKLFF
TGTGCCAGCAGGGCTGGAACTAATGAAAAACTGTTTTTT
>TRBV5-5|TRBJ1-5|-|TRBD1
CASSPKPGQQNQPQHF
TGTGCCAGCAGCCCTAAACCGGGACAGCAAAATCAGCCCCAGCATTTT
>TRBV4-2|TRBJ2-7|-|TRBD1
CASSQRAGQGGEQYF
TGTGCCAGCAGCCAAAGAGCGGGACAGGGCGGAGAGCAGTACTTC
>TRBV7-8|TRBJ1-2|-|TRBD1
CASRPGQYSNYGYTF
TGTGCCAGCCGTCCGGGACAGTACTCAAACTATGGCTACACCTTC
>TRBV5-8|TRBJ1-1|-|-
CASSSFRGSMNTEAFF
TGTGCCAGCAGCTCCTTCAGGGGCAGCATGAACACTGAAGCTTTCTTT
>TRBV7-9|TRBJ2-7|once|-
CASSSPTNVVGQYF
TGTGCCAGCAGCTCGCCGACTAACGTGGTAGGGCAGTACTTC
>TRBV4-3|TRBJ1-2|once|TRBD1
CASSHWDRGLGYTF
TGCGCCAGCAGCCATTGGGACAGGGGGCTTGGCTACACCTTC
>TRBV5-6|TRBJ1-1|-|-
CASSYRPTGGTEAFF
TGTGCCAGCAGCTATAGACCAACTGGAGGGACTGAAGCTTTCTTT
>TRBV5-4|TRBJ2-7|-|-
CASSASTGRRGGYEQYF
TGTGCCAGCAGCGCCTCAACAGGGCGCCGTGGAGGTTACGAGCAGTACTTC
>TRBV19|TRBJ2-7|medium-sized|TRBD2
CASSIELASSYEQYF
TGTGCCAGTAGTATAGAACTAGCGAGCTCCTACGAGCAGTACTTC
>TRBV11-3|TRBJ2-1|-|TRBD1
CASSLYSTGGGEQFF
TGTGCCAGCAGCTTATACTCCACAGGGGGCGGTGAGCAGTTCTTC
>TRBV5-4|TRBJ1-1|few|TRBD1
CASSWDRGTEAFF
TGTGCCAGCAGCTGGGACAGGGGGACTGAAGCTTTCTTT
>TRBV27|TRBJ1-1|-|-
CASSLGTSTEAFF
TGTGCCAGCAGTTTAGGGACATCTACTGAAGCTTTCTTT
>TRBV7-3|TRBJ2-7|-|-
CASSLSANSYEQYF
TGTGCCAGCAGCTTAAGTGCTAACTCCTACGAGCAGTACTTC
>TRBV6-5|TRBJ2-6|few|-
CASSYRGSGANVLTF
TGTGCCAGCAGTTATAGGGGCTCTGGGGCCAACGTCCTGACTTTC
>TRBV25-1|TRBJ1-6|large|-
CASSGAGSPLHF
TGTGCCAGCAGTGGGGCAGGTTCACCCCTCCACTTT
>TRBV5-1|TRBJ1-1|few|TRBD1
CASSTGTAVGTEAFF
TGCGCCAGCAGCACCGGGACAGCAGTTGGGACTGAAGCTTTCTTT
>TRBV19|TRBJ1-6|-|TRBD1
CASSIRPGGNSPLHF
TGTGCCAGTAGTATACGGCCAGGGGGTAATTCACCCCTCCACTTT
>TRBV19|TRBJ1-2|-|-
CASKTGRGGYTF
TGTGCCAGTAAAACAGGAAGGGGTGGCTACACCTTC
>TRBV5-1|TRBJ2-3|-|TRBD2
CASSSQQAGFTDTQYF
TGCGCCAGCAGCTCACAACAAGCGGGGTTCACAGATACGCAGTATTTT
>TRBV6-5|TRBJ1-1|-|-
CASSYSWGENTEAFF
TGTGCCAGCAGTTACTCGTGGGGGGAGAACACTGAAGCTTTCTTT
>TRBV4-3|TRBJ2-7|few|-
CASSQAQGAYEQYF
TGCGCCAGCAGCCAAGCACAGGGAGCCTACGAGCAGTACTTC
>TRBV5-8|TRBJ1-2|-|-
CASSFRTDYGYTF
TGTGCCAGCAGCTTCCGGACAGACTATGGCTACACCTTC
>TRBV9|TRBJ2-2|-|TRBD1
CASSAAGTGGIGELFF
TGTGCCAGCAGCGCCGCCGGGACAGGGGGGATCGGGGAGCTGTTTTTT
>TRBV7-8|TRBJ2-7|-|TRBD1
CASSPATGAGYEQYF
TGTGCCAGCAGCCCAGCGACAGGGGCTGGCTACGAGCAGTACTTC
>TRBV11-2|TRBJ2-1|-|TRBD2
CASSLSAASGGYNEQFF
TGTGCCAGCAGCTTATCGGCAGCTAGCGGGGGCTACAATGAGCAGTTCTTC
>TRBV6-5|TRBJ1-2|-|TRBD1
CASSYPTGSNYGYTF
TGTGCCAGCAGTTACCCGACAGGGTCTAACTATGGCTACACCTTC
>TRBV18|TRBJ1-2|few|-
CASSPIGGANGYTF
TGTGCCAGCTCACCAATCGGGGGGGCGAACGGCTACACCTTC
>TRBV6-5|TRBJ1-2|-|-
CASSYSGRDHYGYTF
TGTGCCAGCAGTTACTCTGGCAGGGATCACTATGGCTACACCTTC
>TRBV10-1|TRBJ1-4|-|-
CASSSRRDEKLFF
TGCGCCAGCAGTAGCAGGAGGGACGAAAAACTGTTTTTT
>TRBV5-6|TRBJ1-4|-|-
CASSFGTGPFNEKLFF
TGTGCCAGCAGCTTTGGAACAGGGCCCTTCAATGAAAAACTGTTTTTT
>TRBV7-8|TRBJ1-6|-|TRBD1
CASGDRANSPLHF
TGTGCCAGCGGGGACAGGGCCAATTCACCCCTCCACTTT
>TRBV30|TRBJ2-7|-|TRBD2
CAWSSRTSGGSYEQYF
TGTGCCTGGAGTTCTAGGACTAGCGGGGGGTCCTACGAGCAGTACTTC
>TRBV5-4|TRBJ2-5|few|-
CASSLTRNQETQYF
TGTGCCAGCAGCTTGACGCGGAACCAAGAGACCCAGTACTTC
>TRBV19|TRBJ1-5|medium-sized|TRBD1
CASSMGRGLDQPQHF
TGTGCCAGTAGTATGGGCAGGGGGCTGGATCAGCCCCAGCATTTT
>TRBV5-1|TRBJ1-4|-|TRBD1
CASSLAQGAYEKLFF
TGCGCCAGCAGCTTGGCGCAGGGGGCCTATGAAAAACTGTTTTTT
>TRBV4-2|TRBJ2-7|-|TRBD2
CASSHGLVNHEQYF
TGTGCCAGCAGCCATGGACTAGTGAACCACGAGCAGTACTTC